The rows below give T cell receptor beta chains drawn from one sample of a study of T cell responses to AZD1222 COVID-19 vaccine. Data came from immunoSEQ multiplex PCR; TCRdb stores just in-frame clones and leaves some out. The sample contains 130,000 or so clones, roughly 94% of which appear only once. Sequencing was performed on peripheral blood, taken on day 0 of AZD1222 vaccination. All receptors come from an adult in good health. Each CDR3 is given with its conserved first and last residue. D genes are given only for firm matches. Only part of the rows carry a size: once, few, many, or a class if the clone is expanded.

abundance	v_gene	d_gene	j_gene	CDR3nt	CDR3aa
few	TRBV7-6	TRBD1	TRBJ2-7	TGTGCCAGCAGCTTAAGACAGGGTATCGACGAGCAGTACTTC	CASSLRQGIDEQYF
NA	TRBV4-1	NA	TRBJ1-5	TGCGCCAGCAGCCAAGAGGTGAATCAGCCCCAGCATTTT	CASSQEVNQPQHF
NA	TRBV19	NA	TRBJ1-1	TGTGCCAGTAGCTTCCCTGGTGAAGCTTTCTTT	CASSFPGEAFF
NA	TRBV10-3	TRBD2	TRBJ2-5	TGTGCCATCAGTGAGTCGACAGCGGGAGGGCGGGAGACCCAGTACTTC	CAISESTAGGRETQYF
NA	TRBV6-5	NA	TRBJ1-2	TGTGCCAGCAGCAGACAGGCAACTAACTATGGCTACACCTTC	CASSRQATNYGYTF
NA	TRBV27	NA	TRBJ1-1	TGTGCCAGTCGTAGTTGGGTGACGAACACTGAAGCTTTCTTT	CASRSWVTNTEAFF
NA	TRBV18	NA	TRBJ2-5	TGTGCCAGCTCCCCGGACCAAGAGACCCAGTACTTC	CASSPDQETQYF
NA	TRBV13	TRBD1	TRBJ1-2	TGTGCCAGCAGCTTAAACAGGGGCGGCTACACCTTC	CASSLNRGGYTF
NA	TRBV28	TRBD1	TRBJ2-3	TGTGCCAGCCACGGCTCAGGGACAGGGAATATTGGCACAGATACGCAGTATTTT	CASHGSGTGNIGTDTQYF
NA	TRBV19	NA	TRBJ2-1	TGTGCCAGTAGTATGACTGCCTACAATGAGCAGTTCTTC	CASSMTAYNEQFF
NA	TRBV19	NA	TRBJ1-5	TGTGCCTCGCGCTGGGACACACTCAATCAGCCCCAGCATTTT	CASRWDTLNQPQHF
NA	TRBV30	NA	TRBJ2-2	TGTGCCTGGAGTGTAGAGGCCCCGGGCACCGGGGAGCTGTTTTTT	CAWSVEAPGTGELFF
NA	TRBV30	NA	TRBJ1-2	TGTGCCTGGAGTGTCGGTTCAGGGTTTACTGGCTACACCTTC	CAWSVGSGFTGYTF
NA	TRBV7-9	TRBD2	TRBJ2-1	TGTGCCAGCAGCTCCCCCGGAGGACTAGCGGACTACAATGAGCAGTTCTTC	CASSSPGGLADYNEQFF
once	TRBV5-1	NA	TRBJ1-1	TGCGCCAGCAGCACCGGGGAGGGGCTTATGAACACTGAAGCTTTCTTT	CASSTGEGLMNTEAFF
NA	TRBV7-2	TRBD1	TRBJ2-6	TGTGCCAGCAGCTTACAAGGGACAGGGTACTCTGGGGCCAACGTCCTGACTTTC	CASSLQGTGYSGANVLTF
once	TRBV6-1	NA	TRBJ1-5	TGTGCCAGCAGTGAAGCTGGAGCCCCCGGGGGCAATCAGCCCCAGCATTTT	CASSEAGAPGGNQPQHF
NA	TRBV7-8	NA	TRBJ2-3	TGTGCCAGCAGCTTCGGCGCAGATACGCAGTATTTT	CASSFGADTQYF
NA	TRBV5-8	TRBD2	TRBJ2-7	TGTGCCAGCAGCACGACTAGCGGAATCGGGGAGCAGTACTTC	CASSTTSGIGEQYF
NA	TRBV5-4	NA	TRBJ2-2	TGTGCCAGCAGCCAGGGCGGGCCGGGGGGCCCCGGGGAGCTGTTTTTT	CASSQGGPGGPGELFF
NA	TRBV21-1	NA	TRBJ2-1	TGTGCCAGCAGTTGTAGCGGGAGCCTCTACAATGAGCAGTTCTTC	CASSCSGSLYNEQFF
NA	TRBV6-6	NA	TRBJ1-1	TGTGCCAGCAGTTACGGCTCGGTGAACACTGAAGCTTTCTTT	CASSYGSVNTEAFF
NA	TRBV11-3	TRBD2	TRBJ2-7	TGTGCCAGCAGCTTAGCCGCTAGCGGGAAATTAAACGAGCAGTACTTC	CASSLAASGKLNEQYF
once	TRBV7-5	NA	TRBJ1-1	TGTGCCAGAAGCTTCTTAGGGACAGGGGGCACTGAAGCTTTCTTT	CARSFLGTGGTEAFF
NA	TRBV9	NA	TRBJ2-1	TGTGCCAGCAGCGCAATCCCCCCAGCGGGCAGTTTAGATGAGCAGTTCTTC	CASSAIPPAGSLDEQFF
NA	TRBV12-5	NA	TRBJ2-2	TGTGCTAGTGGTTTGGAACAGGGGAACACCGGGGAGCTGTTTTTT	CASGLEQGNTGELFF
NA	TRBV4-3	TRBD2	TRBJ2-5	TGCGCCAGCAGCCAAGATTCAGCGGGAGGGCCAGAGACCCAGTACTTC	CASSQDSAGGPETQYF
NA	TRBV4-2	NA	TRBJ1-2	TGTGCCAGCAGCCAAGATATATACAGCCAAAACCTCTTC	CASSQDIYSQNLF
NA	TRBV27	NA	TRBJ1-1	TGTGCCAGCACCCCCTCAGGACGGAACACTGAAGCTTTCTTT	CASTPSGRNTEAFF
once	TRBV30	TRBD2	TRBJ2-1	TGTGCCTGGAGTCCGATAGCGGGGGGCTCCTACAATGAGCAGTTCTTC	CAWSPIAGGSYNEQFF
NA	TRBV12-3/TRBV12-4	NA	TRBJ2-5	TGTGCCAGCAGTTTATCAGGAGGAGAGACCCAGTACTTC	CASSLSGGETQYF
NA	TRBV3-1/TRBV3-2	TRBD1	TRBJ2-5	TGTGCCAGCAGCCACTCCGGGGGCAACAGGGGGGAGACCCAGTACTTC	CASSHSGGNRGETQYF
NA	TRBV10-1	TRBD2	TRBJ2-4	TGCGCCAGCAGTACCGGACTAGCGGGAGTTCGGGCCAAAAACATTCAGTACTTC	CASSTGLAGVRAKNIQYF
NA	TRBV5-1	TRBD2	TRBJ2-3	TGCGCCAGCAGACTAGCGGTCTGGGATACGCAGTATTTT	CASRLAVWDTQYF
NA	TRBV5-4	TRBD1	TRBJ1-2	TGTGCCAGCAGCTCCCCAATCGCGGACAGGGTTGGGGTCGGCTTTGGCTACACCTTC	CASSSPIADRVGVGFGYTF
NA	TRBV2	NA	TRBJ2-1	TGTGCCAGCAGTGAAGGACACTACAATGAGCAGTTCTTC	CASSEGHYNEQFF
NA	TRBV19	NA	TRBJ2-3	TGTGCCAGTAGTACTAGGTACGGAGGGCCGCTTGGGGGCACAGATACGCAGTATTTT	CASSTRYGGPLGGTDTQYF
few	TRBV28	NA	TRBJ2-1	TGTGCCAGCAAGGGCCAGGCGGGTGGGCAGTTCTTC	CASKGQAGGQFF
NA	TRBV6-5	TRBD1	TRBJ1-6	TGTGCCAGCACCACCGGGACAGCCCTTTCACCCCTCCACTTT	CASTTGTALSPLHF
NA	TRBV2	NA	TRBJ1-6	TGTGCCAGCAGTGATGGGCAGGCAGATTCACCCCTCCACTTT	CASSDGQADSPLHF
NA	TRBV11-2	TRBD2	TRBJ2-7	TGTGCCAGCAGCCCCAGTAGCGGGAGCTACGAGCAGTACTTC	CASSPSSGSYEQYF
NA	TRBV7-8	NA	TRBJ1-6	TGTGCCAGCAGCTTATGGCCCAGGGGTCCCTATAATTCACCCCTCCACTTT	CASSLWPRGPYNSPLHF
NA	TRBV7-2	NA	TRBJ1-3	TGTGCCAGCAGCCCGAGGGTGCCAACCTCTGGAAACACCATATATTTT	CASSPRVPTSGNTIYF
NA	TRBV28	NA	TRBJ1-2	TGTGCCAGCAGCGGCTGGGAGGACAACTATGGCTACACCTTC	CASSGWEDNYGYTF
NA	TRBV30	NA	TRBJ2-1	TGTGCCTGGGGTAATGGGGAGCAGTTCTTC	CAWGNGEQFF
NA	TRBV28	TRBD2	TRBJ2-7	TGTGCCAGCAACCTAGCGGGAGGGGGGATAAAGTACTTC	CASNLAGGGIKYF
NA	TRBV25-1	NA	TRBJ1-1	TGTGCCAGCAGTGTCGGGAGCTCGAACACTGAAGCTTTCTTT	CASSVGSSNTEAFF
NA	TRBV6-5	NA	TRBJ1-4	TGTGCCAGCAGTTCCGGGACCGGGAGGGAAAAACTGTTTTTT	CASSSGTGREKLFF
NA	TRBV2	NA	TRBJ1-1	TGTGCCAGCAGTGATAACAGGCAGGGAAGCGAAGCTTTCTTT	CASSDNRQGSEAFF